The 18 T cell receptor beta chains presented below share a single source sample, sequenced in a study of CD8 T cells in Susac syndrome. RNA in amounts of about 0.5 to 1 ug was reverse transcribed with random hexamers. TCRdb called the immunoSEQ multiplex PCR reads again in MiXCR, with one record for every CDR3 protein. The sample contains approximately 180,000 distinct CDR3 sequences, 90% to 95% of which appear only once. Sequenced: CD4+ T cells from PBMCs. These receptor sequences come from a human donor with Susac syndrome.

This chain links TRBV5-1 with TRBJ2-6; 8 nucleotides align to TRBD1. This CDR3 has 17 amino acids. CDR1 and CDR2 (germline): SGHRS, YFSETQ. V dropped 3 bases and J dropped 3; count of bases not matched to a gene: 8. CDR3 nucleotide sequence: TGCGCCAGCAGCTCTGCAGGGGGCGTAGGTGGGGCCAACGTCCTGACTTTC. Protein: CASSSAGGVGGANVLTF.

The chain couples TRBV2 to TRBJ2-2; TRBD1 aligns across 7 bases. The V gene's germline CDR1 is SNHLY and CDR2 FYNNEI. The CDR3 totals 15 residues. After removal of 4 bases from V and 5 bases from J, the junction contained 7 bases not matched to a gene. DNA of the CDR3: TGTGCCAGCAGTGTTTTAGAGACAGGGACCGGGGAGCTGTTTTTT. Protein: CASSVLETGTGELFF.

This clonotype was picked up one time. The chain uses TRBV3-1 and TRBJ2-3, with D unclear. Germline loops: CDR1 LGHDT, CDR2 YNNKEL (reference sequence). The CDR3 totals 14 residues. V shed 0 bases and J shed 0 bases, with 4 bases lying between them. The CDR3 region is CASSQDVSTDTQYF. CDR3 bases: TGTGCCAGCAGCCAAGACGTAAGCACAGATACGCAGTATTTT.

The CDR3 coding sequence is TGTGCCAGCAGCACAGGCGTGCGAAACACCATATATTTT. Encoded protein: CASSTGVRNTIYF. V is TRBV28 and J is TRBJ1-3; D possibly corresponds to TRBD1 (5 bases). The germline V and J ends were trimmed by 6 bases and 5 bases, with 11 bases remaining between them. The CDR3 totals 13 residues. The germline gives CDR1 MDHEN, CDR2 SYDVKM.

This clonotype occurred once. This rearrangement joins TRBV12-3 or TRBV12-4 to TRBJ2-1; the D is unclear. The CDR3 runs 15 residues. V lost 8 bases, J lost 3 bases, and 17 bases lay in between. The CDR3 loop reads CASGILSGFYNEQFF. CDR3 in DNA: TGTGCCAGCGGTATCCTAAGTGGTTTCTACAATGAGCAGTTCTTC.

This clonotype was seen a few times. This chain uses TRBV5-1 with TRBJ2-5; D call uncertain. The CDR3 is 13 residues long. The V and J ends lost 2 bases and 2 bases respectively, with 7 bases between them. Germline-derived CDR1 and CDR2 are SGHRS and YFSETQ. The CDR3 protein is CASSFSEQETQYF. CDR3 in DNA: TGCGCCAGCAGCTTTTCAGAACAAGAGACCCAGTACTTC.

The gene calls are TRBV20-1 and TRBJ2-3; 11 bases agree with TRBD1. Germline V gene sequence: CDR1 DFQATT, CDR2 SNEGSKA (reference sequence). The CDR3 is 15 residues long. Trimming at V came to 6 bases and at J to 0 bases, leaving 5 bases not matched to a gene. The CDR3 reads CSAGDRGSSTDTQYF. The CDR3, as DNA: TGCAGTGCCGGGGACAGGGGGTCCAGCACAGATACGCAGTATTTT.

The chain joins TRBV11-2 to TRBJ2-5, with D uncertain. The CDR3 has 12 amino acids. V lost 1 base and J 7 bases, leaving 7 bases between the germline ends. Germline lookup yields CDR1 SGHAT and CDR2 FQNNGV. The CDR3 reads CASSLGVGTQYF. The CDR3 nucleotides are TGTGCCAGCAGCTTAGGAGTAGGGACCCAGTACTTC.

The chain employs TRBV20-1 and TRBJ2-7; TRBD1 matches 7 bases. CDR1 and CDR2 (germline): DFQATT, SNEGSKA (reference sequence). The J segment lost 5 bases and the V segment lost 2 bases, leaving 6 bases of the junction unmatched. CDR3 length: 13 amino acids. In nucleotides, the CDR3 is TGCAGTGCTAGATCCGGGACAGATGACGAGCAGTACTTC. This gives the protein CSARSGTDDEQYF.

The chain is built from TRBV20-1 and TRBJ2-5; possibly TRBD2 for D (6 bases). The CDR3 has 13 amino acids. The V end lost 6 bases, the J end lost 2 bases, and 13 bases lay between the germline ends. Looked up from germline, CDR1 is DFQATT and CDR2 is SNEGSKA (reference sequence). CDR3 DNA: TGCAGTGCCCAAACGGGGGATCAAGAGACCCAGTACTTC. It codes for CSAQTGDQETQYF.

This chain connects TRBV4-1 to TRBJ1-4; no clear D. The CDR3 extends over 17 amino acids. Germline CDR1 is MGHRA and CDR2 is YSYEKL. Trimming cost V 2 bases and J 0 bases, with 13 bases left between them. The chain's CDR3 is CASSQRTGLATNEKLFF. DNA for the CDR3: TGCGCCAGCAGCCAACGGACCGGACTGGCAACTAATGAAAAACTGTTTTTT.

V usage is TRBV7-9 and J usage is TRBJ2-1; D unresolved. Trimming took 5 bases from V and 8 from J, leaving 10 bases between them. Per germline, CDR1 SEHNR and CDR2 FQNEAQ (reference sequence). The CDR3 contains 12 residues. Here the CDR3 DNA reads TGTGCCAGCAGCGCCTTCGGCGATGAGCAGTTCTTC. It is translated as CASSAFGDEQFF.

V and J are TRBV11-2 and TRBJ2-7; D perhaps matches TRBD1 (5 bases). V was clipped by 5 bases and J by 5 bases, with 16 bases between them. The CDR3 length is 14 residues. Per germline, CDR1 SGHAT and CDR2 FQNNGV. The CDR3 DNA reads as TGTGCCAGCAGCCAAACCAATACAGGAGACGAGCAGTACTTC. Amino acids: CASSQTNTGDEQYF.

J is TRBJ2-3 and V is TRBV11-3; TRBD2 might be the D (5 bases). CDR1 and CDR2 from the germline V gene are SGHNT and YENEEA. The CDR3 runs 19 residues. V lost 4 bases, J lost 2 bases, and 25 bases lay in between. The CDR3 is CASSYNVLVTATYTDTQYF. The CDR3 DNA follows: TGTGCCAGCAGCTACAATGTACTAGTGACGGCTACGTACACAGATACGCAGTATTTT.

This chain connects TRBV7-3 to TRBJ2-7; D is ambiguous. CDR1 SGHTA and CDR2 FQGTGA come from the germline V gene. The V end lost 0 bases, the J end lost 4 bases, and 13 bases lay between the germline ends. There are 15 residues in the CDR3. The CDR3 DNA follows: TGTGCCAGCAGCTTAACTCATTCCCACCTTTACGAGCAGTACTTC. It translates to CASSLTHSHLYEQYF.

The table lists this clonotype with a count of one. The chain employs TRBV5-1 and TRBJ2-1; D gene uncertain. V gave up 0 bases and J gave up 9 bases, with 7 bases separating them. Per germline, CDR1 SGHRS and CDR2 YFSETQ. This CDR3 comprises 12 residues. The CDR3 sequence: CASSLEGFEQFF. CDR3 bases: TGCGCCAGCAGCTTGGAGGGATTTGAGCAGTTCTTC.

The chain has TRBV7-8 and TRBJ2-3; 8 bases agree with TRBD2. CDR1 and CDR2 (germline): SGHVS, FQNEAQ. The V segment lost 5 bases and the J segment 3 bases; nucleotides outside the gene matches: 7. CDR3 length: 15 residues. CDR3 sequence (DNA): TGTGCCAGCAGCCGGGGACTAGTTGTGACAGATACGCAGTATTTT. Its translation: CASSRGLVVTDTQYF.

This chain connects TRBV20-1 to TRBJ2-7; D may match TRBD1 or TRBD2 (5 bases each). CDR3 size: 13 residues. The germline gives CDR1 DFQATT, CDR2 SNEGSKA (reference sequence). Trimming pared 5 bases from V and 3 bases from J, leaving 14 bases between. DNA for the CDR3: TGCAGTGCTTTGGGGGAAGGCATCTACGAGCAGTACTTC. Protein product: CSALGEGIYEQYF.